The rows below give T cell receptor beta chains drawn from one sample of a study of blood T cells in healthy people across ages. One entry per CDR3 protein results from TCRdb running MiXCR on the 5' RACE reads. The table records more than 650,000 distinct CDR3 sequences, 40% to 65% of them present only once. Sequencing used blood. These receptors were collected from a man older than 75 in good health. Both conserved end residues are trimmed from each CDR3. D genes are given only for firm matches. Only part of the rows carry a size: once, few, many, or a class if the clone is expanded.

D gene	V gene	J gene	clone size	CDR3 protein
TRBD1	TRBV4-2	TRBJ2-1	many	ASSKDRVDGSEQF
TRBD1	TRBV3-1	TRBJ2-2	-	ASSQAGQGSGELF
TRBD1	TRBV27	TRBJ1-5	-	ASSTGQGFVQPQH
TRBD1	TRBV20-1	TRBJ2-7	few	SARDSRTGPYEQY
-	TRBV5-1	TRBJ2-1	few	ASSRTNRNNEQF
-	TRBV5-1	TRBJ2-1	-	ASSPNSNEQF
-	TRBV7-2	TRBJ2-2	-	ASSPGDTGELF
TRBD1	TRBV20-1	TRBJ2-1	many	SAGGGTGINEQF
TRBD2	TRBV20-1	TRBJ2-7	-	SARDRTSGIYEQY
TRBD1	TRBV20-1	TRBJ2-1	-	SAPTGDRNEQF
TRBD2	TRBV7-8	TRBJ2-5	few	ASSFVPGTSDKQETQY
-	TRBV7-9	-	few	ASSGRGRLSMKDEQY
TRBD1	TRBV5-1	TRBJ2-4	-	ASSHRDRGEEQY
TRBD2	TRBV20-1	TRBJ2-1	-	SARDASGPGDEQF
TRBD1	TRBV20-1	TRBJ2-1	-	SASGQGTYEQF
-	TRBV12-5	TRBJ1-2	-	ASGLVWTTNYGYT
-	TRBV25-1	TRBJ2-7	-	ASSELSNYEQY
TRBD1	TRBV25-1	TRBJ1-1	few	ASSVRLTGGPRGAF
TRBD1	TRBV20-1	TRBJ2-7	few	SANDRGNYEQY
TRBD2	TRBV2	TRBJ2-1	-	ASSLLTSGLSSYNEQF
TRBD2	TRBV4-1	TRBJ2-1	-	ASSQASGNYNEQF
-	TRBV5-5	TRBJ2-1	few	ASSGLIEQF
-	TRBV5-1	TRBJ2-6	few	ASSLEIGANVLT
-	TRBV12-3/TRBV12-4	-	few	ASSPAENEQY
TRBD2	TRBV12-3/TRBV12-4	TRBJ2-7	-	ASSLWLAGTIYEQY
-	TRBV7-9	TRBJ2-5	-	ASSLEQAAQY
-	TRBV27	TRBJ1-6	-	ASSQEPLMGVGSPLH
-	TRBV6-5	TRBJ2-3	few	ASSTGGPLNTQY
TRBD2	TRBV7-2	TRBJ2-7	-	ASSFPRIAGTYEQY
TRBD2	TRBV5-6	TRBJ2-3	-	ASSLGLAGRYAY
-	TRBV11-1	TRBJ2-7	-	ASSPLTGTVTYEQY
-	TRBV20-1	TRBJ2-5	few	SARPMEGFQETQY
-	TRBV4-1	-	few	ASSPHAKETQY
-	TRBV5-1	TRBJ2-7	-	ASSFLANTYEQY
TRBD1	TRBV28	TRBJ2-4	-	ASWDRGGIQY
-	TRBV20-1	TRBJ2-4	-	SARLAARDIQY
-	TRBV25-1	TRBJ2-1	many	ASSELEQF
TRBD2	TRBV27	TRBJ2-7	-	ASSPGTIPYEQY
-	TRBV7-9	TRBJ2-3	once	ASSDPGADTQY
-	TRBV7-9	TRBJ2-7	-	ASSRDFRYEQY
TRBD2	TRBV29-1	TRBJ2-1	few	SVGPGLDIYNEQF